This is a list of T cell receptor beta chains from one sample in a study of post-analysis software for immune sequencing data. TCRdb called the PCR reads again in MiXCR, with one record for every CDR3 protein. The table includes 350,000 to 450,000 distinct CDR3 sequences, around 37% detected once. Specimen: blood. The receptors were gathered from a girl under 18 with multiple sclerosis. Both conserved end residues are part of each CDR3. Fields, in order: clone size, V gene, J gene, D gene, CDR3 DNA, CDR3 protein. D genes are given only for firm matches. Expanded clones get a size class; other rows say once, few or many, or leave the size out.

-	TRBV6-5	TRBJ1-1	-	TGTGCCAGCTTCTCTCCCGGGTCCACTGAAGCTTTCTTT	CASFSPGSTEAFF
-	TRBV25-1	TRBJ1-4	-	TGTGCCAGCAGTGTCAGGGGCCAGAGGTATGAAAAACTGTTTTTT	CASSVRGQRYEKLFF
few	TRBV29-1	TRBJ2-5	-	TGCAGCGCCCAAACAGGCCTTGGGGCCCAGTACTTC	CSAQTGLGAQYF
-	TRBV20-1	TRBJ1-3	-	TGCAGTGCACTTGACAGGAGTAGCTCTGGAAACACCATATATTTT	CSALDRSSSGNTIYF
-	TRBV3-1	TRBJ2-2	-	TGTGCCAGCAGCCAACGGAGTCACACCGGGGAGCTGTTTTTT	CASSQRSHTGELFF
-	TRBV12-3/TRBV12-4	TRBJ1-1	TRBD1	TGTGCCAGCAGTTTCCTGGAGGGGGCCTATGAAGCTTTCTTT	CASSFLEGAYEAFF
-	TRBV7-2	TRBJ1-2	-	TGTGCCAGCAGCTTAGGATTCCAACAGAGGTTTGGCTACACCTTC	CASSLGFQQRFGYTF
-	TRBV25-1	TRBJ1-6	-	TGTGCCAGCAACGAGGCGGACCATAATTCACCCCTCCACTTT	CASNEADHNSPLHF
few	TRBV27	TRBJ2-4	-	TGTGCCAGCAGTCCGAGCGGGTTAGGCCAAAACATTCAGTACTTC	CASSPSGLGQNIQYF
-	TRBV7-2	TRBJ2-5	TRBD1	TGTGCCAGCAGCTACCCGGACAGGAGCTTCCAAGAGACCCAGTACTTC	CASSYPDRSFQETQYF
-	TRBV15	TRBJ1-4	TRBD1	TGTGCCACCAGCAGAGTGACAGGGATGGTTGAAAAACTGTTTTTT	CATSRVTGMVEKLFF
-	TRBV6-1	TRBJ1-5	-	TGTGCCAGCAGTGAAGAAGGCGACAGCCCCCAGCATTTT	CASSEEGDSPQHF
-	TRBV7-6	TRBJ1-1	-	TGTGCCCGCAGCTTAGCAAGAGGGGTCACCGAAGCTTTCTTT	CARSLARGVTEAFF
-	TRBV7-9	TRBJ2-7	TRBD2	TGTGCCAGCAGCAGGACTAGCGCCAGCTCCTACGAGCAGTACTTC	CASSRTSASSYEQYF